This T cell receptor beta chain was obtained from a study of cytomegalovirus exposure and HLA in healthy donors. In the PCR, 60 Vbeta and 13 Jbeta primers were used. The method was immunoSEQ multiplex PCR; TCRdb's version includes in-frame clones alone and lacks a portion of them. The data hold approximately 130,000 clones, with approximately 78% observed a single time. The CDR3 has 17 amino acids. The ends were cut back, 3 bases at V and 2 bases at J, with 16 bases in the middle. Germline assignment: CDR1 KGHSH and CDR2 LQKENI. The chain combines TRBV18 with TRBJ2-2, with a possible D match to TRBD2 (6 bases). Material: PBMCs. The receptor was derived from a middle-aged man in good health and CMV-seronegative. This CDR3 reads CASSPLSPGGNTGELFF. DNA of the CDR3: TGTGCCAGCTCACCCCTCTCCCCCGGGGGTAACACCGGGGAGCTGTTTTTT.